This passage covers 19 T cell receptor beta chains from one sample sequenced in a study of PD-1 blockade in classical Hodgkin lymphoma. This table comes from immunoSEQ multiplex PCR, and its TCRdb copy is limited to in-frame clones, with some not included. The sample holds around 26,000 clones, about 93% seen once. Time point here: newly diagnosed, previously untreated cHL patient sample. The sample consisted of peripheral blood mononuclear cells (PBMCs). The receptors shown here come from a human donor with classical Hodgkin lymphoma.

The chain has TRBV7-2 and TRBJ2-3; D possibly corresponds to TRBD1 (6 bases). The V and J ends lost 1 base and 2 bases respectively, with 13 bases between them. The CDR3 is 16 residues long. The germline V gene has CDR1 SGHTA and CDR2 FQGNSA. The CDR3 region is CASSLVPGHNTDTQYF. CDR3 bases: TGTGCCAGCAGCTTAGTTCCGGGACACAACACAGATACGCAGTATTTT. Drawing the rest from reference TRBV7-2 and TRBJ2-3, the complete variable domain is GAGVSQSPSNKVTEKGKDVELRCDPISGHTALYWYRQSLGQGLEFLIYFQGNSAPDKSGLPSDRFSAERTGGSVSTLTIQRTQQEDSAVYLCASSLVPGHNTDTQYFGPGTRLTVL.

The chain is built from TRBV19 and TRBJ1-2, with 7 bases matching TRBD1. Per the germline V gene, CDR1 is LNHDA and CDR2 is SQIVND (reference sequence). The CDR3 loop spans 15 amino acids. V lost 6 bases, J lost 3 bases, and 10 bases stayed unmatched. The CDR3 reads CASSIIPDRDYGYTF. The CDR3 bases are TGTGCCAGTAGCATTATTCCCGACAGGGACTATGGCTACACCTTC.

The V gene is TRBV30, the J gene TRBJ2-7; 8 bases are shared with TRBD1. CDR1 and CDR2 from the germline V gene are GTSNPN and SVGIG (reference sequence). V gave up 5 bases and J gave up 2 bases; unmatched junction bases: 2. The CDR3 covers 12 residues. The CDR3 here is CAWGQGTYEQYF. The CDR3, as DNA: TGTGCCTGGGGACAGGGAACCTACGAGCAGTACTTC.

The chain uses TRBV7-9 and TRBJ1-2, with D perhaps TRBD1 (6 bases). From germline, CDR1 is SEHNR and CDR2 FQNEAQ (reference sequence). CDR3 length: 14 residues. Trimming left V 4 bases short and J 5 bases short, with 14 bases between. The DNA of the CDR3 is TGTGCCAGCAGCTCCTCGGGGGCGAGGTATGGCTACACCTTC. It specifies CASSSSGARYGYTF.

The V gene is TRBV2, the J gene TRBJ2-7, with 9 bases lining up with TRBD2. Germline loops: CDR1 SNHLY, CDR2 FYNNEI. The CDR3 is 14 amino acids. The trim removed 4 bases at V and 4 bases at J, leaving 5 bases unmatched. In nucleotides, the CDR3 is TGTGCCAGCAGTGTTGCGGGGGGGCCGTACGAGCAGTACTTC. It encodes CASSVAGGPYEQYF. The variable domain in full, completed from reference TRBV2 and TRBJ2-7, reads EPEVTQTPSHQVTQMGQEVILRCVPISNHLYFYWYRQILGQKVEFLVSFYNNEISEKSEIFDDQFSVERPDGSNFTLKIRSTKLEDSAMYFCASSVAGGPYEQYFGPGTRLTVT.

The chain carries TRBV11-2 and TRBJ2-1, with 13 bases that match TRBD2. J lost 6 bases, V lost 4 bases, and 3 bases had no gene match. The CDR3 covers 15 residues. The germline CDR1 and CDR2 sequences are SGHAT and FQNNGV. In nucleotides, the CDR3 is TGTGCCAGCAGCTGGACTAGCGGGGGACGCAATGAGCAGTTCTTC. It yields the protein CASSWTSGGRNEQFF.

The chain couples TRBV29-1 to TRBJ2-3; 9 bases fit TRBD2. Germline loops: CDR1 SQVTM, CDR2 ANQGSEA. Trimming removed 3 bases from V and 5 bases from J; junction bases left unmatched: 9. The CDR3 runs 15 residues. CDR3 amino acids: CSVDGGRALGDTQYF. CDR3 sequence (DNA): TGCAGCGTTGACGGCGGGAGGGCCTTGGGAGATACGCAGTATTTT.

The rearrangement joins TRBV5-1 to TRBJ2-1; 11 nucleotides agree with TRBD2. Germline CDR1 reads SGHRS; CDR2 reads YFSETQ. The J segment lost 4 bases and the V segment lost 7 bases, leaving 4 bases of the junction unmatched. This CDR3 has 14 amino acids. CDR3 nucleotide sequence: TGCGCCAGCGCGGGACTAGCGGATTACAATGAGCAGTTCTTC. It translates to CASAGLADYNEQFF.

The chain uses TRBV4-1 and TRBJ2-1; D uncertain. CDR3 length equals 15 residues. CDR1 and CDR2 from the germline V gene are MGHRA and YSYEKL. V was clipped by 4 bases and J by 0 bases, with 10 bases between them. The CDR3 region is CASSRLLLSYNEQFF. CDR3 coding DNA: TGCGCCAGCAGCCGTCTCCTGCTCTCCTACAATGAGCAGTTCTTC.

This clone was seen more than once but under ten times. The chain employs TRBV2 and TRBJ2-7; D ambiguous. V was trimmed by 6 bases and J by 4 bases, leaving 4 bases between them. The CDR3 runs 10 residues. Germline V gives CDR1 SNHLY, CDR2 FYNNEI. The CDR3, as DNA: TGTGCCAGCAGACAGTACGAGCAGTACTTC. It codes for CASRQYEQYF.

The chain combines TRBV7-9 with TRBJ1-2, with D hard to call. The CDR3 has 13 residues. V lost 1 base and J 4 bases, leaving 7 bases between the germline ends. Per the germline V gene, CDR1 is SEHNR and CDR2 is FQNEAQ (reference sequence). The CDR3 region has the DNA TGTGCCAGCAGCTTAGAAGTTAGCTATGGCTACACCTTC. It codes for CASSLEVSYGYTF.

This clone was counted once. The J gene is TRBJ1-1, the V gene TRBV30, with D possibly matching TRBD1 (6 bases). Trimming shortened V by 1 base and J by 1 base, and 16 bases separated the two germline ends. The CDR3 loop spans 16 amino acids. Germline-derived CDR1 and CDR2 are GTSNPN and SVGIG (reference sequence). The CDR3 region has the DNA TGTGCCTGGAGTGCCGGATGGGGGCGCGGGAACACTGAAGCTTTCTTT. Protein product: CAWSAGWGRGNTEAFF.

The chain has TRBV11-2 and TRBJ1-1, with 10 bases identical to TRBD1. Germline loops: CDR1 SGHAT, CDR2 FQNNGV. This CDR3 has 16 residues. V lost 6 bases to trimming and J lost 1 base; unmatched junction nucleotides: 8. The CDR3 nucleotides read TGTGCCAGCAGTTCCGGGACAGGGGTCGGGAACACTGAAGCTTTCTTT. Its protein product is CASSSGTGVGNTEAFF.

The chain links TRBV4-3 to TRBJ2-7; 10 nucleotides align to TRBD1. V shed 7 bases and J 6 bases; nucleotides not matched to a gene: 9. Looked up from germline, CDR1 is LGHNA and CDR2 is YSLEER. The CDR3 is 14 residues long. As DNA, the CDR3 is TGCGCCAGCACACCGGGACAGGGGACCGGCGAGCAGTACTTC. Translation gives CASTPGQGTGEQYF.

J is TRBJ1-1 and V is TRBV29-1; D might be TRBD1 (5 bases). Trimming left V 3 bases short and J 0 bases short, with 17 bases between. The CDR3 spans 16 residues. Germline values: CDR1 SQVTM, CDR2 ANQGSEA. CDR3 DNA: TGCAGCGTTGAGTCGGGATCCACGGGGCTGAACACTGAAGCTTTCTTT. This codes for CSVESGSTGLNTEAFF.

The V gene is TRBV14, the J gene TRBJ1-2; D is undetermined. Germline V gene data show CDR1 as SGHDN and CDR2 as FVKESK. Trimming shortened V by 0 bases and J by 8 bases, and 10 bases separated the two germline ends. The CDR3 covers 13 residues. The CDR3 sequence is CASSQEGRHGYTF. The CDR3 bases are TGTGCCAGCAGCCAAGAAGGGAGACACGGCTACACCTTC.

V usage is TRBV6-1 and J usage is TRBJ2-7, with D hard to call. This CDR3 region has 12 residues. With 10 bases removed from V and 4 bases from J, the gap between germline ends came to 14 bases. Germline assignment: CDR1 MNHNS and CDR2 SASEGT. The CDR3 region has the DNA TGTGCCACCCAGCTTTGGGGTTACGAGCAGTACTTC. This codes for CATQLWGYEQYF.

This chain uses TRBV4-3 with TRBJ2-1, with 7 bases lining up with TRBD2. The V gene's germline CDR1 is LGHNA and CDR2 YSLEER. CDR3 length equals 16 residues. Trimming took 0 bases from V and 4 from J; bases not matched to a gene: 6. CDR3 residues: CASSQDGAGLYNEQFF. CDR3 coding DNA: TGCGCCAGCAGCCAAGATGGAGCGGGACTTTACAATGAGCAGTTCTTC.

The chain recombines TRBV7-2 with TRBJ2-1, with TRBD2 matching 9 bases. The CDR3 is made up of 15 amino acids. V shed 1 base and J 4 bases; nucleotides not matched to a gene: 2. CDR1 is SGHTA, CDR2 FQGNSA, per germline. The CDR3 DNA reads TGTGCCAGCAGCTTAGTTGCGGGGGGGTACAATGAGCAGTTCTTC. Its translation is CASSLVAGGYNEQFF.